This T cell receptor (beta chain) was identified in a study of blood T cell repertoires in COVID-19 (dated by TCRdb to about 2020). For the study in its entirety: Samples from collaborators originated in the United States, Italy and Spain and spanned both the acute and convalescent phases of COVID-19. The sample metadata nearly always contained a de-identified subject ID, COVID-19 status, age in years and sex. The dataset comprised deeply sampled blood TCRbeta repertoires from subjects exposed to, actively infected with, or recovered from COVID-19. Where HLA class I and class II types were available, the types were taken from metadata supplied by the sample provider, not from assay-based typing. The repertoires were released in a freely available public database intended as a resource for research on the immune response to SARS-CoV-2. The prospective study material was composed of cDNA or gDNA derived from T cells, B-cell-depleted T cells, or PBMCs. The samples were drawn from two sources: the first 160 participants of the ongoing ImmuneRACE study, and about 1,300 subjects contributed by 6 global collaborators.

Concerning this clone: Its recognized antigen is unknown. Per-base quality was not reported, and no clone a single base away is much larger than it.

The immunoSEQ Assay, a bias-controlled multiplex PCR, was used to amplify TCRbeta CDR3 regions from genomic DNA. Turning to the authors' computational methods: The number of nucleated cells in each sample was estimated from the amplification of reference gene primers within the assay. To quantify the absolute abundance of each unique TCRbeta CDR3 rearrangement, sequence reads were collapsed and filtered. For each sample, productive Simpson clonality was calculated by taking the square root of Simpson's diversity index across productive rearrangements. Sourced from immuneACCESS, this table was stored by TCRdb with only in-frame sequences that have V and J called. A share of the clones is absent; for the studies checked, an unresolved V gene accounts for under half, and the remainder has no known explanation. V and J calls and clone size follow that table, whereas D and trimming were derived from the DNA. Here the sample has 120,000 to 150,000 clones; about 90% occur a single time. The ten largest make up roughly 4% of the sample.

Reading from cysteine to phenylalanine, the CDR3 counts 20 amino acids. Left in the record is the CDR3 DNA by itself, 60 bases read in frame from the first base. Trimming leaves V shorter by 4 bases and J shorter by 1 base, with the junction holding 15 bases beyond the gene matches. CDR1 and CDR2 (SNHLY, FYNNEI) derive from the germline V gene. The paper as a whole reports these results and caveats: The amount of clinical and demographic metadata varied by source and participant and was provided uncurated.

Participants in the prospective study were enrolled through a virtual design, were aged about 18 to 89 years, and lived in 24 United States geographic areas. In the prospective study, cohorts were assigned on the basis of participant-reported clinical history obtained from a screening survey and a study questionnaire. Exposed participants had been in contact with someone with a PCR-confirmed or clinician-diagnosed COVID-19 case within 2 weeks of study entry. In the prospective study, mobile phlebotomists collected whole blood, serum and a nasopharyngeal or oropharyngeal swab from each participant. Prospective study participants could optionally give additional blood draws and questionnaires over a roughly 2-month period. Prospective study blood samples were shipped either frozen or at room temperature before DNA extraction.

Sequenced material: PBMCs or T cells enriched from blood (not recorded which). The V and J segments used are TRBV2 and TRBJ2-3, and 12 bases in between align with TRBD2. The clonotype comes from a woman aged 35 to 49 who had been exposed to COVID-19. The DNA is as follows: TGTGCCAGCAGTGGCCCTCCTTCTAGCGGGAGGGACGCCGGCACAGATACGCAGTATTTT. Its coded protein is CASSGPPSSGRDAGTDTQYF.